A selection of T cell receptor beta chains follows, all from one sample in a study of cytomegalovirus exposure and HLA in healthy donors. The protocol was immunoSEQ multiplex PCR, while the TCRdb copy is restricted to in-frame clones and leaves out a portion. The repertoire consists of over 85,000 clones, with roughly 79% occurring once and the leading ten covering about 4%. Material for sequencing was PBMCs. These receptor sequences come from a woman aged 40 to 55 in good health and CMV-seronegative. The CDR3 runs from the conserved cysteine through the conserved F or W. A D gene is named only where the DNA matches it firmly. Only part of the rows carry a size: once, few, many, or a class if the clone is expanded.

D,size,J,V,CDR3,DNA
NA,NA,TRBJ1-5,TRBV28,CASSGTWGLSNQPQHF,TGTGCCAGCAGTGGGACATGGGGGTTGAGCAATCAGCCCCAGCATTTT
TRBD1,NA,TRBJ1-2,TRBV13,CASGRPGQDYGYTF,TGTGCCAGCGGACGACCGGGACAGGATTACGGCTACACCTTC
TRBD1,NA,TRBJ1-2,TRBV5-4,CASSSTDRGHGYTF,TGTGCCAGCAGCTCCACCGACAGGGGCCATGGCTACACCTTC
TRBD1,NA,TRBJ1-5,TRBV18,CASSPQTGINQPQHF,TGTGCCAGCTCACCACAGACAGGGATCAATCAGCCCCAGCATTTT
NA,NA,TRBJ1-2,TRBV5-4,CASSPRVRDDGYTF,TGTGCCAGCAGCCCCCGAGTCAGGGATGATGGCTACACCTTC
NA,NA,TRBJ1-5,TRBV7-2,CASSLGGSSNQPQHF,TGTGCCAGCAGCTTAGGCGGATCGTCCAATCAGCCCCAGCATTTT
NA,NA,TRBJ2-3,TRBV2,CASIAGATDTQYF,TGTGCCAGCATTGCGGGGGCGACAGATACGCAGTATTTT
NA,once,TRBJ1-2,TRBV10-3,CAIRPGLSDYGYTF,TGTGCCATCCGTCCGGGACTCTCGGACTATGGCTACACCTTC
TRBD2,NA,TRBJ2-3,TRBV9,CASSVGVSGGATDTQYF,TGTGCCAGCAGCGTAGGGGTTAGCGGGGGGGCCACAGATACGCAGTATTTT
NA,NA,TRBJ1-2,TRBV28,CAVREGSTYGYTF,TGTGCCGTCCGAGAGGGCAGCACCTATGGCTACACCTTC
TRBD1,NA,TRBJ1-1,TRBV25-1,CASGRQGNTEAFF,TGTGCCAGCGGACGACAGGGGAACACTGAAGCTTTCTTT